Listed below are T cell receptor beta chains from one sample, sequenced in a study of T cell responses to AZD1222 COVID-19 vaccine. Profiled with immunoSEQ multiplex PCR; TCRdb holds only in-frame clones, not every one. The sample lists 79,000 or so clones, roughly nine tenths occurring once. The sequencing here drew on peripheral blood, taken 28 days after the second AZD1222 dose. All receptors derive from an adult who received the AZD1222 COVID-19 vaccine. Each CDR3 is given with its conserved first and last residue. The D gene is left open where the match is weak. The size field is filled for only some rows; it gives once, few, many or a size class.

D	size	V	J	DNA	CDR3
-	-	TRBV5-6	TRBJ2-2	TGTGCCAGCAGCTTGGTATCTAGCGAGAACACCGGGGAGCTGTTTTTT	CASSLVSSENTGELFF
TRBD2	-	TRBV6-4	TRBJ2-3	TGTGCCAGCATTCTCCCAGGGACTAGCGGGGTAGCAGATACGCAGTATTTT	CASILPGTSGVADTQYF
-	-	TRBV18	TRBJ1-5	TGTGCCAGCTCAATTGGCCCGGGCCTCAGGAGCAATCAGCCCCAGCATTTT	CASSIGPGLRSNQPQHF
-	once	TRBV4-3	TRBJ1-2	TGCGCCAGCAGCCAAGATCTAAGGAACAGCTTCTATGGCTACACCTTC	CASSQDLRNSFYGYTF
TRBD1	-	TRBV5-1	TRBJ2-3	TGCGCCAGCAGCTCCGACAGGGGCACAGATACGCAGTATTTT	CASSSDRGTDTQYF
TRBD1	few	TRBV7-9	TRBJ1-2	TGTGCCAGCAGCCGGACAGGGGGGGACTATGGCTACACCTTC	CASSRTGGDYGYTF
TRBD2	-	TRBV10-3	TRBJ2-7	TGTGCCATTGCTTCCGGCGGGAGCTCCTACGAGCAGTACTTC	CAIASGGSSYEQYF
-	once	TRBV7-9	TRBJ2-2	TGTGCCAGCAGCAGCGGGCTCGAGACCGGGGAGCTGTTTTTT	CASSSGLETGELFF
-	-	TRBV19	TRBJ2-7	TGTGCCAGTAGTATAGGTGGGGGACCCAACTACGAGCAGTACTTC	CASSIGGGPNYEQYF
-	-	TRBV5-4	TRBJ2-3	TGTGCCAGCAGCTTTAGTGGGGGGGCCTCAGATACGCAGTATTTT	CASSFSGGASDTQYF
TRBD1	once	TRBV4-2	TRBJ2-3	TGTGCCAGCAGCCAAGCAACAGGGGCTAGCACAGATACGCAGTATTTT	CASSQATGASTDTQYF
TRBD2	-	TRBV6-5	TRBJ2-1	TGTGCCACCCGGGACTGGCGGGGGAGATTTAATGAGCAGTTCTTC	CATRDWRGRFNEQFF
-	-	TRBV6-5	TRBJ2-7	TGTGCCAGCAGGAGTCCACTTTTACCCTACGAGCAGTACTTC	CASRSPLLPYEQYF
TRBD2	-	TRBV5-4	TRBJ2-5	TGTGCCAGCAACATCCTTAGCGGGTCCCAAGAGACCCAGTACTTC	CASNILSGSQETQYF
-	-	TRBV27	TRBJ1-5	TGTGCCAGCAGTTTAGGAGGGAGGCAGCCCCAGCATTTT	CASSLGGRQPQHF
-	once	TRBV6-5	TRBJ2-5	TGTGCCAGCAGTTACCGTCGGACTAAGGATACCCAGTACTTC	CASSYRRTKDTQYF
-	-	TRBV4-1	TRBJ1-5	TGCGCCAGCAGAAGCGGGACAATCAATCAGCCCCAGCATTTT	CASRSGTINQPQHF
-	few	TRBV12-3/TRBV12-4	TRBJ1-1	TGTGCCAGCAGTACCCAGGGGCTCACTGAAGCTTTCTTT	CASSTQGLTEAFF
TRBD1	once	TRBV5-1	TRBJ1-2	TGCGCCAGCAGCCAAGGGACAGGGGATGGCTACACCTTC	CASSQGTGDGYTF
-	-	TRBV19	TRBJ2-3	TGTGCCAGTAGTGGGGTACTAAAACAGGGCACAGATACGCAGTATTTT	CASSGVLKQGTDTQYF
-	-	TRBV3-1/TRBV3-2	TRBJ1-1	TGTGCCAGCAGCCAAGTTCAACGGACCATGAACACTGAAGCTTTCTTT	CASSQVQRTMNTEAFF
-	once	TRBV30	TRBJ1-2	TGTGCCTGGAGGCGGACCCCCCGCATCTATGGCTACACCTTC	CAWRRTPRIYGYTF
-	-	TRBV27	TRBJ1-6	TGTGCCAGCAGTTTAACCGCTGTTCAGGGGCGTTATTATAATTCACCCCTCCACTTT	CASSLTAVQGRYYNSPLHF
-	once	TRBV21-1	TRBJ2-2	TGTGCCAGCAGAGATACCCACCGGGACAAAAACACCGGGGAGCTGTTTTTT	CASRDTHRDKNTGELFF
-	-	TRBV5-6	TRBJ2-2	TGTGCCAGCAGCTTTACCACCGGGGAGCTGTTTTTT	CASSFTTGELFF
-	-	TRBV7-2	TRBJ2-6	TGTGCCAGCAGCTCGCTAGCCCTCTCTGGGGCCAACGTCCTGACTTTC	CASSSLALSGANVLTF
-	-	TRBV21-1	TRBJ1-2	TGTGCCAGCAGCAACTTTCACAGGGGGCTAATTGGCTACACCTTC	CASSNFHRGLIGYTF
-	-	TRBV4-3	TRBJ2-2	TGCGCCAGCAGCCAAGTCCTTCGGGGGCATACGAACACCGGGGAGCTGTTTTTT	CASSQVLRGHTNTGELFF
-	-	TRBV7-9	TRBJ2-1	TGTGCCAGCAGCTTCGTCAGGGTGGTGTACAATGAGCAGTTCTTC	CASSFVRVVYNEQFF
-	-	TRBV7-8	TRBJ2-7	TGTGCCAGCAGCTTAGGGGTAGGCCCATACGAGCAGTACTTC	CASSLGVGPYEQYF
-	-	TRBV9	TRBJ2-6	TGTGCCAGCAGCGTAGCTGGGCAGGCGATCTCTGGGGCCAACGTCCTGACTTTC	CASSVAGQAISGANVLTF
-	-	TRBV14	TRBJ2-7	TGTGCCAGCAGCCAGTCGGTCAGGGGGGCCAACGAGCAGTACTTC	CASSQSVRGANEQYF
TRBD1	-	TRBV6-1	TRBJ1-1	TGTGCCAGCAGGGAACAACCAGGGGGGGGAATGAACACTGAAGCTTTCTTT	CASREQPGGGMNTEAFF
TRBD1	few	TRBV15	TRBJ1-1	TGTGCCACCAGCAGAGAAGGGGGCAGGGTGAACACTGAAGCTTTCTTT	CATSREGGRVNTEAFF
-	-	TRBV7-9	TRBJ2-5	TGTGCCAGCAGCTTAACACGAGATCAAGAGACCCAGTACTTC	CASSLTRDQETQYF
-	-	TRBV2	TRBJ1-2	TGTGCCAGCAGTGTGGAGGTTAACTATGGCTACACCTTC	CASSVEVNYGYTF
-	-	TRBV27	TRBJ1-1	TGTGCCAGCAGTTGGATAAGGGGGGGCACTGAAGCTTTCTTT	CASSWIRGGTEAFF
TRBD1	once	TRBV29-1	TRBJ1-1	TGCAGCGTTGCGGGGTGGACAGGGCTGATCACTGAAGCTTTCTTT	CSVAGWTGLITEAFF
-	-	TRBV7-3	TRBJ2-5	TGTGCCAGCAGCATCACAGGGTTGGAGACCCAGTACTTC	CASSITGLETQYF
-	-	TRBV20-1	TRBJ2-7	TGCAGTGCCTTAAAATACGAGCAGTACTTC	CSALKYEQYF
TRBD1	-	TRBV7-2	TRBJ1-6	TGTGCCAGCAGCTCCCGGGACAGGGTGGGTTCACCCCTCCACTTT	CASSSRDRVGSPLHF
-	-	TRBV2	TRBJ1-1	TGTGCCAGCAGTCCCCTGGCCACTGAAGCTTTCTTT	CASSPLATEAFF
-	-	TRBV14	TRBJ1-6	TGTGCCAGCAGCCCCCGCGCCTCTTTCGGTTCACCCCTCCACTTT	CASSPRASFGSPLHF
TRBD1	-	TRBV5-4	TRBJ1-2	TGTGCCAGCAGCAGAGGGGGACAGGACTACTATGGCTACACCTTC	CASSRGGQDYYGYTF
TRBD1	-	TRBV5-1	TRBJ1-6	TGCGCCAGCAGCTTGGAGGCGAGGACAGGTTCTGGGTCACCCCTCCACTTT	CASSLEARTGSGSPLHF
TRBD1	-	TRBV6-5	TRBJ1-1	TGTGCCAGCAGTTCAGAGACAGGGATGAACACTGAAGCTTTCTTT	CASSSETGMNTEAFF
-	once	TRBV25-1	TRBJ2-7	TGTGCCAGCAGTGAATCCCAGCGTTACGAGCAGTACTTC	CASSESQRYEQYF
-	-	TRBV19	TRBJ2-7	TGTGCCAGTAGTTGGGGACTCAACTACGAGCAGTACTTC	CASSWGLNYEQYF